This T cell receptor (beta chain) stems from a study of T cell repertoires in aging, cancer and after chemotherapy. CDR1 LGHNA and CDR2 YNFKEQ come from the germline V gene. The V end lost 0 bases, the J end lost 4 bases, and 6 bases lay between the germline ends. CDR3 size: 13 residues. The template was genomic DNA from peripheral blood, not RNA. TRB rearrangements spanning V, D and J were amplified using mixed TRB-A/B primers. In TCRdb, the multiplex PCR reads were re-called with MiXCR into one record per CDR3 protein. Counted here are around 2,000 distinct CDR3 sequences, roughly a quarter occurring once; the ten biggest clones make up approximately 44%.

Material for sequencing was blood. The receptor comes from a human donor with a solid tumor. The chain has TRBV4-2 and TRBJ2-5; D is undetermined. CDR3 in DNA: TGTGCCAGCAGCCAAGATTATGGAGAGACCCAGTACTTC. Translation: CASSQDYGETQYF.